This T cell receptor (beta chain) was found in a study of shared clonotypes between healthy human individuals. Study-wide results and caveats: Estimated richness was generally greater in naive than memory subsets.

With regard to this clone: The target antigen is unknown.

The CDR3 loop spans 16 amino acids. Germline CDR1 reads WNHNN; CDR2 reads SYGVQD (reference sequence). Trimming at V came to 0 bases and at J to 8 bases, leaving 6 bases not matched to a gene. The split of CD4+ cells yielded CD45RA+ naive and CD45RA-negative memory subsets. Sequencing used immunoSEQ multiplex PCR; TCRdb keeps in-frame clones, though not all of them. Counted here are under 1,900,000 clones, approximately 98.5% occurring once; the ten biggest clones make up under 0.45%. This TCR came from a man aged 30 to 39 in good health. V is TRBV10-1 and J is TRBJ2-1; TRBD2 matches at 11 bases. Input material: naive CD4+ T cells sorted from blood. Subset specified: CD45RA+ positively selected. CDR3 region: CASSESLAGVVDEQFF. CDR3 in DNA: TGCGCCAGCAGTGAGTCACTAGCGGGAGTGGTGGATGAGCAGTTCTTC.